This T cell receptor beta chain was recorded in a study of blood T cells in healthy people across ages. Each sample yielded at least 6.5 million isolated PBMCs. A J-beta primer mix and a sample-barcoded 5' primer were used in a second PCR of roughly 7 to 12 cycles. TCRdb ran MiXCR on the 5' RACE reads and lists one entry per CDR3 protein. The sample records about 970,000 distinct CDR3 sequences, roughly 51% being singletons. Germline loops: CDR1 DFQATT, CDR2 SNEGSKA (reference sequence). This CDR3 is built from 12 residues. Losses at the gene ends were 6 bases for V and 4 bases for J; bases not matched to a gene: 4.

The TCR comes from a woman in her sixties in good health. This chain connects TRBV20-1 to TRBJ2-5; 8 positions agree with TRBD1. The specimen was blood. This CDR3 reads CSATDRGETQYF. The CDR3 coding sequence is TGCAGTGCAACTGACAGGGGAGAGACCCAGTACTTC.